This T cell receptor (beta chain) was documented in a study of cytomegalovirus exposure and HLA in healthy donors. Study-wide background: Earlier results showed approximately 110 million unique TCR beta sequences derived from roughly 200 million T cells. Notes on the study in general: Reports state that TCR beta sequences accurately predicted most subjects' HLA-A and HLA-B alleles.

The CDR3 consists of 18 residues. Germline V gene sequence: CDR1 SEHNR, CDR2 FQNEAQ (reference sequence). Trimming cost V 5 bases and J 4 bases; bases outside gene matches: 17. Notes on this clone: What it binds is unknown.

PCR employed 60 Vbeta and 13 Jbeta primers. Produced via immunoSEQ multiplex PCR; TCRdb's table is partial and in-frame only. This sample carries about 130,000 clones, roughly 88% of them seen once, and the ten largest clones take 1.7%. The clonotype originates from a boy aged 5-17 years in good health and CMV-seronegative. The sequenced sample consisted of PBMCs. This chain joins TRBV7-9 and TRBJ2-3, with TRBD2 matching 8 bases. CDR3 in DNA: TGTGCCAGCAGCACGAGAATGCCGGGACTAGTAGGTCCAGATACGCAGTATTTT. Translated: CASSTRMPGLVGPDTQYF.